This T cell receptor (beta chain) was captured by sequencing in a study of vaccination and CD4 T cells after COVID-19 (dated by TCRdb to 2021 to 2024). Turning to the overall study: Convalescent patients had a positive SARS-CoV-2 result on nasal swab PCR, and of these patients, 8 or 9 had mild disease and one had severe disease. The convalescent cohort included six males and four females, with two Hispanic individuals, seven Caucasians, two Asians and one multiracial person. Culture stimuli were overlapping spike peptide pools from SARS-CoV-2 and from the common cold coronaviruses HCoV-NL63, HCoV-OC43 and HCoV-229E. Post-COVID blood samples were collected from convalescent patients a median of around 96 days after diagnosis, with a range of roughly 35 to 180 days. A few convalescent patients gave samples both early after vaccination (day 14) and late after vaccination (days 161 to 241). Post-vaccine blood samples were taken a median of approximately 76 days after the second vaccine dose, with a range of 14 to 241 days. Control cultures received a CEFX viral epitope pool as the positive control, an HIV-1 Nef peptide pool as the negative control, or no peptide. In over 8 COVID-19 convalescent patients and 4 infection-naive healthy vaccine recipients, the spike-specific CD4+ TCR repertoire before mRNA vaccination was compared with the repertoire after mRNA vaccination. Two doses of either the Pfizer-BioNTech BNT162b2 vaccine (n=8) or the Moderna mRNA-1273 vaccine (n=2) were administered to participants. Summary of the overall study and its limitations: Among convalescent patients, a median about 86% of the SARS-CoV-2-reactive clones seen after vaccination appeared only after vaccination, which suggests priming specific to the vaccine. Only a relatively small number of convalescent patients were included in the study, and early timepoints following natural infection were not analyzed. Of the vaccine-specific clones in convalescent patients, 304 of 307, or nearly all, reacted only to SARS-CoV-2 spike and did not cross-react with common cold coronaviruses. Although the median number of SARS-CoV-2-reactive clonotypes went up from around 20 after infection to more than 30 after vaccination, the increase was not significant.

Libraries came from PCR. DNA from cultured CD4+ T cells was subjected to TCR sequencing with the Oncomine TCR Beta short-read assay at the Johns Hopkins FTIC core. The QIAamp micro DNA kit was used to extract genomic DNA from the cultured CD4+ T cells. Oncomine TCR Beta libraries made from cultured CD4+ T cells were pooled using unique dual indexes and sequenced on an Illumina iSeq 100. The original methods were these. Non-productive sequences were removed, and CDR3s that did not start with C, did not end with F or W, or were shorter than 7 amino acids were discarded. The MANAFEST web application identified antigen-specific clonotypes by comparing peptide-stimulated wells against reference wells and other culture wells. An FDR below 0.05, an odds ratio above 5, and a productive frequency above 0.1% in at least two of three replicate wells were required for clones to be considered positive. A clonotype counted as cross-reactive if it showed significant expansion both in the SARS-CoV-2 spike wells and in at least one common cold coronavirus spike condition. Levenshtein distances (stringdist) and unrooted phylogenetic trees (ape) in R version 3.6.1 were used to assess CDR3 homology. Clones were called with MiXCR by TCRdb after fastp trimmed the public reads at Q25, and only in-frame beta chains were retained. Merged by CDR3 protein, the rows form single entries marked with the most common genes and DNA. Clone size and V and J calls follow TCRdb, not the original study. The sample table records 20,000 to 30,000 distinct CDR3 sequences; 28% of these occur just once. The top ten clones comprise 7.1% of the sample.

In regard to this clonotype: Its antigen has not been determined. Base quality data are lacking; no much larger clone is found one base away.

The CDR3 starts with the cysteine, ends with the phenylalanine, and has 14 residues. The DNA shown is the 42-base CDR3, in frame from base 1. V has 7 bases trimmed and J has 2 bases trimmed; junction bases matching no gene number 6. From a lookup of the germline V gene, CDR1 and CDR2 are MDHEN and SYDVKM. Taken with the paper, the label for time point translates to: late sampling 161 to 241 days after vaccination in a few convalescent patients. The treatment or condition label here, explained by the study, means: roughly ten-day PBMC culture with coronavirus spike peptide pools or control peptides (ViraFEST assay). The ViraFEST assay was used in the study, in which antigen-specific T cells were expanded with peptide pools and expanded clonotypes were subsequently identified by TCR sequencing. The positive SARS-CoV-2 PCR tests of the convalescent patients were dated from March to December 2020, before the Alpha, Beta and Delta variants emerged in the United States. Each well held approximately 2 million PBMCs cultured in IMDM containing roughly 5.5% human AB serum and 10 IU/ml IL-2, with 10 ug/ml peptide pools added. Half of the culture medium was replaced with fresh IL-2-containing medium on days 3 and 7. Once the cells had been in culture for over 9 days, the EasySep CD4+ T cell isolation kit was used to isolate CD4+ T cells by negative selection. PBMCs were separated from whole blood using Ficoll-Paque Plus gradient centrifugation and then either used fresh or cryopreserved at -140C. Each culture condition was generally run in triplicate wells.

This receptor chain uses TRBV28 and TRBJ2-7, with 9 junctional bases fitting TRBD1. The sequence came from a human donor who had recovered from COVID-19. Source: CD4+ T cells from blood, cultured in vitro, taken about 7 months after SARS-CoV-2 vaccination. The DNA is TGTGCCAGCATCGAAGGGACAGGGCCCTACGAGCAGTACTTC. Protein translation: CASIEGTGPYEQYF.